A single T cell receptor beta chain is shown here with its context. Its antigen is undetermined. Here immunoSEQ multiplex PCR was the method, and the copy in TCRdb shows in-frame clones only, minus some. The sample holds 81,000 or so clones, 88% seen once. The data were obtained in a study of OX40 agonist ivuxolimab in advanced cancers. Study background: Every 2 weeks, patients received ivuxolimab intravenously, dosed at 0.01 to 10 mg/kg.

Overall study results and limits: Expansion of clones was among the lowest in partial responders at 0.1-3.0 mg/kg.

The TCR comes from an adult with an advanced solid tumor such as melanoma, head and neck, liver or kidney cancer. Sample: CD4+ or CD8+ T cells sorted from blood, taken in a trial of the OX40 agonist ivuxolimab.

CDR3 sequence (DNA): TGTGCCAGCAGCTCAAGTAGTGGGGGCCACTCCTACAATGAGCAGTTCTTC. Translated: CASSSSSGGHSYNEQFF. V usage is TRBV7-2 and J usage is TRBJ2-1, with TRBD1 as a possible D gene (6 bases). The V end was cut by 4 bases, the J end by 0 bases, with 16 bases between. Looked up from germline, CDR1 is SGHTA and CDR2 is FQGNSA. The CDR3 extends over 17 amino acids.